This T cell receptor beta chain was identified during a study of T cell clones after liver transplantation. As for the study in general: Patients counted as tolerant after at least one year off all immunosuppression, enzymes not exceeding twice normal. Blood was drawn pre-transplant, before withdrawal, and after full or failed withdrawal.

Germline V gene lookup returns CDR1 LNHNV and CDR2 YYDKDF (reference sequence). Trimming removed 0 bases from V and 9 bases from J, with 9 bases in between. This CDR3 has 13 amino acids. Generated by immunoSEQ multiplex PCR, the TCRdb table keeps only in-frame clones and is missing some. Of under 55,000 clones in the sample, more than 70% were seen once. This receptor was identified in a human patient who received a liver transplant. T cells may partly derive from the graft donor. The chain recombines TRBV15 with TRBJ2-1; D is unclear. The sample here was CD4+ T cells from blood, taken 24 months after liver transplant. For the CDR3, the DNA is TGTGCCACCAGCAGAGACCCAGGCGGTGAGCAGTTCTTC. Its protein is CATSRDPGGEQFF.